This record covers a single TCR beta chain. V lost 1 base, J lost 9 bases, and 12 bases lay in between. This CDR3 has 13 amino acids. Per the germline V gene, CDR1 is SEHNR and CDR2 is FQNEAQ (reference sequence). This entry is derived from a study of technical replicates of blood from a few donors. Method: immunoSEQ multiplex PCR; TCRdb's copy keeps in-frame clones and lacks some. The repertoire holds 95,000 to 100,000 clones, with over 90% as singletons. The V call is TRBV7-9, the J call TRBJ1-1; D gene uncertain. The sequence was obtained from a human donor in good health. The sample consisted of T cells isolated from PBMCs. As DNA, the CDR3 is TGTGCCAGCAGCTTAGAAACCGGAGCGCAAGCTTTCTTT. Residues: CASSLETGAQAFF. Variable domain in full (rest from reference TRBV7-9 and TRBJ1-1): DTGVSQNPRHKITKRGQNVTFRCDPISEHNRLYWYRQTLGQGPEFLTYFQNEAQLEKSRLLSDRFSAERPKGSFSTLEIQRTEQGDSAMYLCASSLETGAQAFFGQGTRLTVV.